A single sample is the source of the 27 T cell receptor beta chains below, sequenced in a study of cytomegalovirus exposure and HLA in healthy donors. Primers for the PCR totalled 60 Vbeta and 13 Jbeta. Assay used: immunoSEQ multiplex PCR; TCRdb lists only in-frame clones, some missing. This sample carries some 140,000 clones, around three quarters of them seen once, and the ten largest clones take about 4%. Sequenced input: PBMCs. The receptors derive from a woman aged 40 to 49 in good health and CMV-seronegative.

The CDR3 coding sequence is TGCAGCGTTGCGGGGACAGGGGCTGGTAATGGCTACACCTTC. It yields the protein CSVAGTGAGNGYTF. This chain uses TRBV29-1 with TRBJ1-2; 10 bases agree with TRBD1. The CDR3 consists of 14 residues. The V segment lost 4 bases and the J segment 6 bases; nucleotides outside the gene matches: 8. Looked up from germline, CDR1 is SQVTM and CDR2 is ANQGSEA.

The rearrangement joins TRBV2 to TRBJ1-2; 8 bases match TRBD1. The CDR3 totals 13 residues. V lost 9 bases, J lost 4 bases, and 7 bases stayed unmatched. The germline V gene encodes CDR1 SNHLY and CDR2 FYNNEI. The CDR3 DNA reads TGTGCCAGGAGGGCAGGGGGCGGCTATGGCTACACCTTC. It encodes CARRAGGGYGYTF.

This chain links TRBV2 with TRBJ1-5; D is unresolved. This CDR3 has 14 residues. The germline V gene has CDR1 SNHLY and CDR2 FYNNEI. V was trimmed by 3 bases and J by 1 base, leaving 7 bases between them. The CDR3 is CASSDLVSNQPQHF. DNA of the CDR3: TGTGCCAGCAGTGATCTCGTCAGCAATCAGCCCCAGCATTTT.

The V call is TRBV5-1, the J call TRBJ1-2; unclear D gene. The CDR3 totals 12 residues. V was pared by 3 bases and J by 8 bases, with 11 bases between. Germline-derived CDR1 and CDR2 are SGHRS and YFSETQ. DNA of the CDR3: TGCGCCAGCAGCTCCCTGGACTCGGGCTACACCTTC. Protein: CASSSLDSGYTF.

In regard to this clone: Different DNA sequences within this sample yield the same CDR3. The CDR3 reads CAISAGTGTYEQYF. CDR3 coding DNA: TGTGCCATCAGTGCCGGGACTGGAACCTACGAGCAGTACTTC. This chain uses TRBV10-3 with TRBJ2-7, with TRBD2 as a possible D gene (6 bases). Per germline, CDR1 ENHRY and CDR2 SYGVKD. The CDR3 covers 14 residues. Trimming stripped 4 bases from V and 2 bases from J, with 12 bases between.

The V and J genes are TRBV5-4 and TRBJ2-5; D not certain. The CDR3 length is 17 residues. The V end was cut by 4 bases, the J end by 1 base, with 20 bases between. CDR1 is SGHNT, CDR2 YYREEE, per germline (reference sequence). The CDR3 region is CASSPEGSRRSQETQYF. The CDR3 nucleotides read TGTGCCAGCAGCCCGGAAGGCAGTCGTAGGAGCCAAGAGACCCAGTACTTC.

This chain uses TRBV18 with TRBJ1-1, with D tentatively TRBD1 (5 bases). V lost 3 bases and J lost 6, with 17 bases in between. Germline lookup yields CDR1 KGHSH and CDR2 LQKENI. CDR3 length: 15 residues. The CDR3 protein is CASSPGEGVNSEAFF. CDR3 bases: TGTGCCAGCTCACCGGGCGAAGGGGTAAACTCTGAAGCTTTCTTT.

The J gene is TRBJ1-2, the V gene TRBV4-1, with D uncertain. Germline loops: CDR1 MGHRA, CDR2 YSYEKL. The CDR3 extends over 14 amino acids. Between the trimmed V and J ends, which lost 1 base and 8 bases, there was a span of 14 bases. The CDR3 nucleotides are TGCGCCAGCAGCCAAGCGCGGATGAATTTAGGCTACACCTTC. Its translation is CASSQARMNLGYTF.

This clone occurred once. V usage is TRBV5-1 and J usage is TRBJ2-7; D not resolved. This CDR3 has 12 amino acids. Trimming took off 3 bases at V and 5 bases at J, with 9 bases between the two ends. Germline CDR1 and CDR2: SGHRS and YFSETQ. The CDR3 sequence is CASSSGFHEQYF. DNA of the CDR3: TGCGCCAGCAGCTCCGGTTTCCACGAGCAGTACTTC.

The V call is TRBV18, the J call TRBJ2-1; tentatively, D is TRBD2 (6 bases). CDR1 KGHSH and CDR2 LQKENI come from the germline V gene. This CDR3 has 14 residues. Trimming took 2 bases from V and 12 from J, leaving 17 bases between them. The CDR3 spells CASSPVISQGGQFF. The CDR3 nucleotides are TGTGCCAGCTCACCAGTCATCTCCCAGGGAGGGCAGTTCTTC.

This CDR3 reads CASILTAAPYGYTF. The CDR3 coding sequence is TGTGCCAGCATCCTGACAGCCGCACCCTATGGCTACACCTTC. J is TRBJ1-2 and V is TRBV6-6; possible D gene TRBD1, 5 bases. Trimming removed 7 bases from V and 4 bases from J, with 16 bases in between. The CDR3 length is 14 residues. Germline-derived CDR1 and CDR2 are MNHNY and SVGAGI (reference sequence).

The rearrangement joins TRBV7-9 to TRBJ1-6; 9 bases line up with TRBD1. The CDR3 has 14 residues. Per germline, CDR1 SEHNR and CDR2 FQNEAQ (reference sequence). Unmatched junction bases numbered 2, after V lost 5 bases and J lost 6 bases. The CDR3 sequence is CASSQGQGNSPLHF. The CDR3 DNA reads as TGTGCCAGCAGCCAGGGACAGGGTAATTCACCCCTCCACTTT.

V and J are TRBV6-5 and TRBJ2-3; D is ambiguous. The length of the CDR3 is 11 residues. Germline V CDR1 and CDR2: MNHEY, SVGAGI. V was cut by 10 bases and J by 5 bases, with 10 bases left in between. The CDR3 region is CATSPGDTQYF. The CDR3 DNA reads TGTGCCACATCTCCGGGAGATACGCAGTATTTT.

This sequence joins TRBV5-1 and TRBJ1-4, with 7 bases aligning to TRBD1. Germline CDR1 and CDR2: SGHRS and YFSETQ. CDR3 size: 17 residues. V was clipped by 1 base and J by 7 bases; unmatched bases: 13. The CDR3 protein is CASSLFDPGTDFEKLFF. The CDR3 DNA follows: TGCGCCAGCAGCTTGTTTGACCCCGGGACAGATTTTGAAAAACTGTTTTTT.

Only a few counts were recorded for this clone. This chain uses TRBV6-5 with TRBJ2-7; 7 bases match TRBD2. The J segment lost 6 bases and the V segment lost 4 bases, leaving 6 bases of the junction unmatched. The CDR3 has 13 residues. Germline V CDR1 and CDR2: MNHEY, SVGAGI. The CDR3 sequence: CASSSWTRSEQYF. In DNA, the CDR3 is TGTGCCAGCAGTTCCTGGACTAGGAGCGAGCAGTACTTC.

This clone was counted a single time. This rearrangement joins TRBV2 to TRBJ1-5; D remains ambiguous. The germline CDR1 and CDR2 sequences are SNHLY and FYNNEI. CDR3 length equals 12 residues. Deletions cut 6 bases from V and 1 base from J, with 4 bases between. The CDR3 here is CASSESNQPQHF. Here the CDR3 DNA reads TGTGCCAGCAGCGAGAGCAATCAGCCCCAGCATTTT. Complete variable domain (other parts from reference TRBV2 and TRBJ1-5): EPEVTQTPSHQVTQMGQEVILRCVPISNHLYFYWYRQILGQKVEFLVSFYNNEISEKSEIFDDQFSVERPDGSNFTLKIRSTKLEDSAMYFCASSESNQPQHFGDGTRLSIL.

V and J are TRBV7-9 and TRBJ1-1, with D possibly TRBD1 on 5 matching bases. Trimming left V 1 base short and J 1 base short, with 7 bases between. From germline, CDR1 is SEHNR and CDR2 FQNEAQ (reference sequence). There are 14 residues in the CDR3. The CDR3 DNA reads TGTGCCAGCAGCTTAGAAGGACAGAACACTGAAGCTTTCTTT. It is translated as CASSLEGQNTEAFF.

This rearrangement joins TRBV29-1 to TRBJ2-1, with D tentatively TRBD1 (5 bases). This CDR3 contains 14 residues. CDR1 is SQVTM and CDR2 is ANQGSEA in the germline V gene. V lost 6 bases and J 6 bases, leaving 18 bases between the germline ends. The CDR3 reads CSVRQLVQGNEQFF. The CDR3 bases are TGCAGCGTAAGACAGTTAGTCCAGGGCAATGAGCAGTTCTTC.

This clone has only a few counts. The chain has TRBV27 and TRBJ2-6; D is possibly TRBD2 (5 bases). The CDR3 is 17 residues long. Trimming stripped 2 bases from V and 1 base from J, with 12 bases between. Per germline, CDR1 MNHEY and CDR2 SMNVEV (reference sequence). CDR3 DNA sequence: TGTGCCAGCAGTTTAAGGGAGCGTCCTTCTGGGGCCAACGTCCTGACTTTC. Translated, it gives CASSLRERPSGANVLTF.

The chain couples TRBV4-1 to TRBJ1-2, with a weak D call TRBD1 (6 bases). Germline assignment: CDR1 MGHRA and CDR2 YSYEKL. V was cut by 1 base and J by 4 bases, with 13 bases left in between. CDR3 length: 15 residues. CDR3 bases: TGCGCCAGCAGCCAAGTAGTAACAGGGCTCTATGGCTACACCTTC. Amino acid sequence: CASSQVVTGLYGYTF.

The chain couples TRBV27 to TRBJ1-5, with TRBD1 as a possible D gene (6 bases). Trimming pared 4 bases from V and 5 bases from J, leaving 12 bases between. The CDR3 loop spans 14 amino acids. In germline, CDR1 is MNHEY, CDR2 SMNVEV (reference sequence). This CDR3 is CASSYTGWDQPQHF. The CDR3 region has the DNA TGTGCCAGCAGTTATACAGGGTGGGATCAGCCCCAGCATTTT.

This chain joins TRBV5-1 and TRBJ1-2; 10 bases are shared with TRBD1. Germline V gene sequence: CDR1 SGHRS, CDR2 YFSETQ. The CDR3 is made up of 16 amino acids. Trimming took 6 bases from V and 6 from J; bases not matched to a gene: 14. CDR3 DNA: TGCGCCAGCACTACCGGGACAGGGGCCCTAAGGGATGGCTACACCTTC. Translating it yields CASTTGTGALRDGYTF.

A few counts support this clone. The rearrangement uses TRBV6-6 and TRBJ1-2; 9 bases line up with TRBD1. There are 13 residues in the CDR3. Per the germline V gene, CDR1 is MNHNY and CDR2 is SVGAGI (reference sequence). Losses at the gene ends were 5 bases for V and 6 bases for J; bases not matched to a gene: 4. This CDR3 reads CASSLQGADGYTF. The CDR3 DNA reads as TGTGCCAGCAGTCTACAGGGGGCGGATGGCTACACCTTC.

The rearrangement uses TRBV7-9 and TRBJ1-2; 9 bases match TRBD1. CDR1 SEHNR and CDR2 FQNEAQ come from the germline V gene (reference sequence). The CDR3 totals 16 residues. The ends lost 5 bases at V and 4 bases at J; junction bases unmatched: 11. CDR3: CASSAVGGTGIYGYTF. The CDR3 DNA follows: TGTGCCAGCAGCGCCGTTGGGGGGACAGGGATCTATGGCTACACCTTC.

This sequence joins TRBV5-1 and TRBJ1-5; D ambiguous. This CDR3 contains 14 residues. Germline V lookup: CDR1 SGHRS, CDR2 YFSETQ. The V and J ends lost 0 bases and 3 bases respectively, with 7 bases between them. The CDR3 nucleotides are TGCGCCAGCAGCTTGGGGGCCTTCAATCAGCCCCAGCATTTT. Translating it yields CASSLGAFNQPQHF.

This clone was seen just once. The V call is TRBV7-6, the J call TRBJ2-7, with TRBD1 identical over 9 bases. Germline V CDR1 and CDR2: SGHVS, FNYEAQ. This CDR3 has 15 amino acids. Trimming cost V 5 bases and J 1 base; bases outside gene matches: 6. CDR3 region: CASSPAGQGSYEQYF. CDR3 in DNA: TGTGCCAGCAGCCCGGCGGGACAGGGATCCTACGAGCAGTACTTC.

The chain uses TRBV5-1 and TRBJ2-3; 9 bases are shared with TRBD2. Germline V gene data show CDR1 as SGHRS and CDR2 as YFSETQ. After removal of 4 bases from V and 2 bases from J, the junction contained 14 bases not matched to a gene. There are 18 residues in the CDR3. Here the CDR3 DNA reads TGCGCCAGCAGCCCCGCGATGCGGGGGGGCATCCTCACAGATACGCAGTATTTT. This sequence encodes CASSPAMRGGILTDTQYF.